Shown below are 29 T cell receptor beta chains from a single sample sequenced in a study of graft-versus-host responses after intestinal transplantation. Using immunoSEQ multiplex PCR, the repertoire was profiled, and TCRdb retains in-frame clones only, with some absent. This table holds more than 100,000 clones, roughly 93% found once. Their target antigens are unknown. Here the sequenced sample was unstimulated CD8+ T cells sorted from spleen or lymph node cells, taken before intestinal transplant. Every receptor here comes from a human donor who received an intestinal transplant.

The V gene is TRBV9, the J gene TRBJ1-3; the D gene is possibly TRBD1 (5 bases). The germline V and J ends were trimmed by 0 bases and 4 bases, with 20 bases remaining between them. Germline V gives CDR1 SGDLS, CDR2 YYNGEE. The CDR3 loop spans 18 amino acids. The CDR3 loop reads CASSVVSTPLGAGNTIYF. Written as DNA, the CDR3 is TGTGCCAGCAGCGTAGTAAGCACCCCGTTAGGGGCGGGAAACACCATATATTTT.

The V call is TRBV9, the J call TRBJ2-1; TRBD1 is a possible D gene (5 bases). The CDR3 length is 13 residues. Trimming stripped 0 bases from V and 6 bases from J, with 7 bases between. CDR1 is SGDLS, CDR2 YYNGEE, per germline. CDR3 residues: CASSVATGNEQFF. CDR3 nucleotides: TGTGCCAGCAGCGTAGCAACAGGCAATGAGCAGTTCTTC.

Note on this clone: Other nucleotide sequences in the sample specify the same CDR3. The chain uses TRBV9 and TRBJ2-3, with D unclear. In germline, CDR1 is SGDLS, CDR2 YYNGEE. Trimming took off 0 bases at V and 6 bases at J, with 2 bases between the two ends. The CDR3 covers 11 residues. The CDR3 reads CASSVADTQYF. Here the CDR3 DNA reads TGTGCCAGCAGCGTAGCGGATACGCAGTATTTT.

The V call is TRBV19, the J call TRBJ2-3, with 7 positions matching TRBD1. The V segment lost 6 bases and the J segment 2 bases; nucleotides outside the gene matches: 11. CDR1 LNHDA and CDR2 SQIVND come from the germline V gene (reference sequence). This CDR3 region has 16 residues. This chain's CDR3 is CASSPNGDSPTDTQYF. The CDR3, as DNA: TGTGCCAGTAGCCCTAATGGGGACAGTCCCACAGATACGCAGTATTTT.

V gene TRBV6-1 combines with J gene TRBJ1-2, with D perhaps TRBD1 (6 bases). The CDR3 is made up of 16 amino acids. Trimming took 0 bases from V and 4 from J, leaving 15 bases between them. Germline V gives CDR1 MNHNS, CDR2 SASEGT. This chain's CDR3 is CASSEAVNQGIYGYTF. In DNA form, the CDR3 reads TGTGCCAGCAGTGAAGCGGTCAACCAGGGGATCTATGGCTACACCTTC.

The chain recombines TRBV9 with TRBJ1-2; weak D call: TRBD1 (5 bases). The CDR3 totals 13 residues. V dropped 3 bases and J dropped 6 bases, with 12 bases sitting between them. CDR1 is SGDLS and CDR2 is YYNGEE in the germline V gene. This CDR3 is CASSEGETNGYTF. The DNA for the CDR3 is TGTGCCAGCAGCGAAGGGGAGACCAATGGCTACACCTTC.

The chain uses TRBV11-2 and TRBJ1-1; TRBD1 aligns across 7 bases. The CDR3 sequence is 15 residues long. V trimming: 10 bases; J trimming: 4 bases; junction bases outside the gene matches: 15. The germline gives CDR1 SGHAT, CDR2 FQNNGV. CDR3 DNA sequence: TGTGCCACCGAAGACCCCAGGGGGGGTGGCACTGAAGCTTTCTTT. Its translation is CATEDPRGGGTEAFF.

The CDR3, as DNA: TGTGCCAGCCTCGACGGGGGGACCGGGGAGCTGTTTTTT. It yields the protein CASLDGGTGELFF. The chain uses TRBV9 and TRBJ2-2; 7 nucleotides match TRBD2. With 7 bases clipped from V and 5 bases from J, the junction kept 5 bases outside the gene matches. The CDR3 consists of 13 residues. Per the germline V gene, CDR1 is SGDLS and CDR2 is YYNGEE.

The chain's CDR3 is CASSPRQGGDEQYF. The CDR3 DNA is TGTGCCAGCAGCCCAAGACAGGGAGGCGACGAGCAGTACTTC. The V gene is TRBV7-8, the J gene TRBJ2-7, with D perhaps TRBD1 (7 bases). Deletions cut 5 bases from V and 5 bases from J, with 16 bases between. The CDR3 contains 14 residues. Per germline, CDR1 SGHVS and CDR2 FQNEAQ.

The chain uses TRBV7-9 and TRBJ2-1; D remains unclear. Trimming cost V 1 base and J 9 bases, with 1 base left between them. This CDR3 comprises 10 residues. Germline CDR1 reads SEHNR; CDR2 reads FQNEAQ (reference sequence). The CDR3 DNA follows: TGTGCCAGCAGCTTAGGTGAGCAGTTCTTC. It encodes CASSLGEQFF.

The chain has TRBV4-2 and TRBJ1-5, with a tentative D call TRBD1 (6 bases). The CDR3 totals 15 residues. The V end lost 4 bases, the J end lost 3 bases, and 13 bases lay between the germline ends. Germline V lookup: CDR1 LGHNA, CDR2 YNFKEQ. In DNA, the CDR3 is TGTGCCAGCAGCCCCCACCCAGGGGTCAATCAGCCCCAGCATTTT. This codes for CASSPHPGVNQPQHF.

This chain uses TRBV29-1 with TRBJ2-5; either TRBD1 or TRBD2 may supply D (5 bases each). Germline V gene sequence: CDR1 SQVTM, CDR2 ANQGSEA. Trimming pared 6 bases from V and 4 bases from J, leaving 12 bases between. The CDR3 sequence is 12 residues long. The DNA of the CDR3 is TGCAGCGTAATGGGGGAATCAGAGACCCAGTACTTC. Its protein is CSVMGESETQYF.

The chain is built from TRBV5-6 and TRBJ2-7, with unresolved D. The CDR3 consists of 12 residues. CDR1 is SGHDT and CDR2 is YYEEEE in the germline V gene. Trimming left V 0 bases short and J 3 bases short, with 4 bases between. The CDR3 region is CASSLDRYEQYF. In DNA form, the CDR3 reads TGTGCCAGCAGCTTGGACCGCTACGAGCAGTACTTC.

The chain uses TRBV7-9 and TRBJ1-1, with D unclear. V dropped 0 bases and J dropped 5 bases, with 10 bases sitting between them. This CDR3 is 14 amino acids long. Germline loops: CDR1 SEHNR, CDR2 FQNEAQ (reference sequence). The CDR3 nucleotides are TGTGCCAGCAGCTTAGCGGGCGGGGTTACTGAAGCTTTCTTT. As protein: CASSLAGGVTEAFF.

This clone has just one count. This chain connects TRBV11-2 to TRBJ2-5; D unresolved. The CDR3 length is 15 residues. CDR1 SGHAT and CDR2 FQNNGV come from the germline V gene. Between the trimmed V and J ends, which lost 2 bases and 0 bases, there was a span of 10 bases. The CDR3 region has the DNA TGTGCCAGCAGCTTAATAGTTGCGGACCAAGAGACCCAGTACTTC. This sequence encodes CASSLIVADQETQYF.

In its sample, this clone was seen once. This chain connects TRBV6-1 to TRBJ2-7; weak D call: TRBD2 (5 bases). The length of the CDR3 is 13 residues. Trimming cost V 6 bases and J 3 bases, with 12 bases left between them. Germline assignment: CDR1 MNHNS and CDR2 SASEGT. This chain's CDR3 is CASRSPRGYEQYF. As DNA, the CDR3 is TGTGCCAGCAGATCCCCCCGGGGCTACGAGCAGTACTTC.

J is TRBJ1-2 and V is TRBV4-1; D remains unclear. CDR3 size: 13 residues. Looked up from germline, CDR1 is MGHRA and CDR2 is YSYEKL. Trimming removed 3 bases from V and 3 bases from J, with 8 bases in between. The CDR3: CASSQEEHYGYTF. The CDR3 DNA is TGCGCCAGCAGCCAGGAAGAACACTATGGCTACACCTTC.

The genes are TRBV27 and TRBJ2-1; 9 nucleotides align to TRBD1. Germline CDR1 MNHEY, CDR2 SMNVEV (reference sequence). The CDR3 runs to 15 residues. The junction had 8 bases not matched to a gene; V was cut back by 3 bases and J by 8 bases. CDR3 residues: CASSLSGTGRHEQFF. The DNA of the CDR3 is TGTGCCAGCAGTTTGTCGGGGACAGGGCGCCATGAGCAGTTCTTC.

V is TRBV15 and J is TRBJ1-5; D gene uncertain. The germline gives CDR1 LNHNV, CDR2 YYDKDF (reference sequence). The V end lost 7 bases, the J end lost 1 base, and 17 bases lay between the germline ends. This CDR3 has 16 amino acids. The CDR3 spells CATNDRTLGSNQPQHF. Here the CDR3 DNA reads TGTGCCACCAATGATAGGACCCTTGGAAGCAATCAGCCCCAGCATTTT.

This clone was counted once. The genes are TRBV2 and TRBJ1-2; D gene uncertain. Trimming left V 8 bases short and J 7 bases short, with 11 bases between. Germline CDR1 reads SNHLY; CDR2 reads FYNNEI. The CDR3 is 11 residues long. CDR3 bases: TGTGCCAGCGGGTCGAGCAGTGGCTACACCTTC. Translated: CASGSSSGYTF.

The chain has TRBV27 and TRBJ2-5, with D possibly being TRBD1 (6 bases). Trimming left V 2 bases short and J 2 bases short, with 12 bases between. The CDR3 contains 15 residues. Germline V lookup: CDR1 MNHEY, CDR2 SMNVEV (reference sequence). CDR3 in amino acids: CASSLAQGRQETQYF. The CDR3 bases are TGTGCCAGCAGTTTAGCGCAGGGGCGGCAAGAGACCCAGTACTTC.

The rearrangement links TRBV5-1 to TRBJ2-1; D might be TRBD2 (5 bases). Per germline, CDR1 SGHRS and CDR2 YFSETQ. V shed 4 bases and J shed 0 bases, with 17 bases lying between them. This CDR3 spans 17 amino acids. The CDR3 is CASSPRPGISSYNEQFF. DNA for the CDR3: TGCGCCAGCAGCCCCCGGCCCGGGATCAGCTCCTACAATGAGCAGTTCTTC.

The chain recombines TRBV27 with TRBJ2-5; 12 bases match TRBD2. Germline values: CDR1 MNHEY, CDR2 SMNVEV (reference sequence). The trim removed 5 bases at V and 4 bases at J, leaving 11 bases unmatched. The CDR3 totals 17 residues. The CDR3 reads CASSPISLAGGRETQYF. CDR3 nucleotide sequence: TGTGCCAGCAGTCCCATCTCCCTAGCGGGGGGGCGAGAGACCCAGTACTTC.

CDR3 sequence reads: CASSLDRGISYEQYF. In nucleotides, the CDR3 is TGTGCCAGCAGCTTAGATCGGGGGATTTCCTACGAGCAGTACTTC. The chain combines TRBV11-2 with TRBJ2-7; TRBD2 might be the D (6 bases). Germline CDR1 SGHAT, CDR2 FQNNGV. There are 15 residues in the CDR3. Deletions cut 0 bases from V and 1 base from J, with 10 bases between.

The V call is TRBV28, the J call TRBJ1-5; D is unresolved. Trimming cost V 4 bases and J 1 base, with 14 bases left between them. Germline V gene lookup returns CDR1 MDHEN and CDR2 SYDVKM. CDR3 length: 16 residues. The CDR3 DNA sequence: TGTGCCAGCAGTTCCCCGGACGTATCGAGCAATCAGCCCCAGCATTTT. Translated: CASSSPDVSSNQPQHF.

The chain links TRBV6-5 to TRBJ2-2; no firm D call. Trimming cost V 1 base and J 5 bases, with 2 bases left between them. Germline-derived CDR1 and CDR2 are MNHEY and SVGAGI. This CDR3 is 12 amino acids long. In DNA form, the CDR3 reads TGTGCCAGCAGTTACTATACCGGGGAGCTGTTTTTT. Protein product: CASSYYTGELFF.

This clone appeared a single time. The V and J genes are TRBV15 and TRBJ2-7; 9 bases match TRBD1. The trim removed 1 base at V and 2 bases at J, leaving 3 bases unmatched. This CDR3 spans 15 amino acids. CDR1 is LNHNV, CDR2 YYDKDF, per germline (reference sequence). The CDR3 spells CATSRVGTGTYEQYF. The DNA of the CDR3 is TGTGCCACCAGCAGAGTAGGGACAGGGACCTACGAGCAGTACTTC.

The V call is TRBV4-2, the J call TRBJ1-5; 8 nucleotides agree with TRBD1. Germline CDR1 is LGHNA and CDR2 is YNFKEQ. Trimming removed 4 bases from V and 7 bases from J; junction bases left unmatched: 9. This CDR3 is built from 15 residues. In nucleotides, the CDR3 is TGTGCCAGCAGCCCATGGACAGGGCGAGGACAGCCCCAGCATTTT. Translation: CASSPWTGRGQPQHF.

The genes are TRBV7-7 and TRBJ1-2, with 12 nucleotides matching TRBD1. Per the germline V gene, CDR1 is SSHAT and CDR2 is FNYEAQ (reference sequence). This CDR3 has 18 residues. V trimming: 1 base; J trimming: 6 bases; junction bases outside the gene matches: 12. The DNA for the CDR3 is TGTGCCAGCAGCTTAGAAATTGGGACAGGGGGCTGTGAGGATGGCTACACCTTC. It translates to CASSLEIGTGGCEDGYTF.